Below are 24 T cell receptor beta chains sequenced from a single sample in a study of blood T cells in healthy people across ages. Through a sample-barcoded 5' primer and a J-beta primer mix, a second PCR was run for about 6 to 12 cycles. TCRdb processed the 5' RACE reads anew with MiXCR; each CDR3 protein has one entry. The data show around 650,000 distinct CDR3 sequences, about 30% seen once. The material sequenced was blood. These receptors were obtained from a woman older than 75 in good health.

J is TRBJ2-1 and V is TRBV7-2; TRBD2 matches 7 bases. The CDR3 runs 15 residues. The germline CDR1 and CDR2 sequences are SGHTA and FQGNSA. The ends lost 3 bases at V and 8 bases at J; junction bases unmatched: 10. The CDR3 nucleotides are TGTGCCAGCAGCTTGGAAGCGGGAAGAGTTTATGAGCAGTTCTTC. It translates to CASSLEAGRVYEQFF.

The table lists this clonotype with many counts. J is TRBJ1-5 and V is TRBV5-1, with D perhaps matching TRBD1 (5 bases). CDR3 size: 15 residues. Germline V gene lookup returns CDR1 SGHRS and CDR2 YFSETQ. V shed 0 bases and J shed 1 base, with 8 bases lying between them. Here the CDR3 reads CASSLAGGSNQPQHF. CDR3 nucleotides: TGCGCCAGCAGCTTGGCCGGGGGAAGCAATCAGCCCCAGCATTTT.

This clonotype was counted at least ten times. This chain joins TRBV4-3 and TRBJ2-2, with D maybe TRBD2 (6 bases). CDR1 LGHNA and CDR2 YSLEER come from the germline V gene. V shed 4 bases and J shed 5 bases, with 11 bases lying between them. The CDR3 has 14 residues. The CDR3 DNA sequence: TGCGCCAGCAGCCCTCTGGCGGGGACCGGGGAGCTGTTTTTT. This sequence encodes CASSPLAGTGELFF.

A remark on this clonotype: This sequence may be a read error, since a much larger clone differs from it by one base. This chain connects TRBV4-2 to TRBJ2-3, with 12 nucleotides matching TRBD2. The germline CDR1 and CDR2 sequences are LGHNA and YNFKEQ. The CDR3 runs 18 residues. The CDR3 loop reads CASSQNLAGGLSTYTQYF. CDR3 bases: TGTGCCAGCAGCCAAAACCTAGCGGGGGGGTTAAGCACATATACGCAGTATTTT.

This rearrangement joins TRBV14 to TRBJ2-3, with TRBD2 matching 9 bases. The germline gives CDR1 SGHDN, CDR2 FVKESK. The CDR3 sequence is 16 residues long. V trimming: 1 base; J trimming: 4 bases; junction bases outside the gene matches: 6. The DNA of the CDR3 is TGTGCCAGCAGCCAAGCGCGGGGGGGAATGGCAGATACGCAGTATTTT. Protein sequence: CASSQARGGMADTQYF.

This chain joins TRBV20-1 and TRBJ2-5, with 11 bases aligning to TRBD2. Looked up from germline, CDR1 is DFQATT and CDR2 is SNEGSKA (reference sequence). Trimming removed 5 bases from V and 2 bases from J; junction bases left unmatched: 7. This CDR3 region has 15 residues. The CDR3 spells CSAPPIAGGQETQYF. The CDR3 DNA is TGCAGTGCTCCCCCCATAGCGGGAGGGCAAGAGACCCAGTACTTC.

Regarding this clonotype: It may be a read error: a sequence one base away is much more abundant. V and J are TRBV5-1 and TRBJ2-3; possibly TRBD2 for D (7 bases). The CDR3 covers 15 residues. CDR1 is SGHRS and CDR2 is YFSETQ in the germline V gene. The CDR3: CAGSFGGGHTDTQYF. In nucleotides, the CDR3 is TGCGCCGGCAGCTTTGGGGGGGGACACACAGATACGCAGTATTTT.

This clonotype showed up many times. The chain combines TRBV12-3 or TRBV12-4 with TRBJ2-5; 8 bases are a match to TRBD2. V gave up 3 bases and J gave up 7 bases; unmatched junction bases: 10. This CDR3 region has 15 residues. The CDR3: CASSFGGGRGLTQYF. The CDR3 nucleotides are TGTGCCAGCAGTTTCGGGGGGGGCCGGGGGTTGACCCAGTACTTC.

The gene calls are TRBV18 and TRBJ2-5, with D perhaps given as TRBD1 or TRBD2 (5 bases each). The J call may be faulty, since TRBJ2-7 better matches the DNA end. The germline V gene encodes CDR1 KGHSH and CDR2 LQKENI. The CDR3 has 14 residues. CDR3 sequence (DNA): TGTGCCAGCTCCTCGTCGGGGCAGGCGTCCGAGCAGTACTTC. It yields the protein CASSSSGQASEQYF.

This chain uses TRBV19 with TRBJ1-1, with TRBD1 as a possible D gene (5 bases). Trimming shortened V by 6 bases and J by 7 bases, and 12 bases separated the two germline ends. CDR3 length equals 12 residues. CDR1 and CDR2 (germline): LNHDA, SQIVND (reference sequence). The CDR3 reads CASRVMQGEAFF. CDR3 DNA sequence: TGTGCCAGTAGAGTCATGCAGGGTGAAGCTTTCTTT.

This clonotype has a count of ten or more. The V and J genes are TRBV10-3 and TRBJ2-3; 9 nucleotides agree with TRBD1. The V gene's germline CDR1 is ENHRY and CDR2 SYGVKD. V was clipped by 3 bases and J by 4 bases; unmatched bases: 5. CDR3 length: 15 amino acids. The CDR3 is CAISDTDRGSDTQYF. DNA of the CDR3: TGTGCCATCAGTGATACGGACAGGGGCTCAGATACGCAGTATTTT.

On this clonotype: A much bigger clone sits one base away, suggesting this may be a read error. The chain joins TRBV9 to TRBJ2-1; TRBD1 might be the D (6 bases). Trimming stripped 4 bases from V and 9 bases from J, with 20 bases between. Germline V gene lookup returns CDR1 SGDLS and CDR2 YYNGEE. The CDR3 spans 15 residues. Here the CDR3 DNA reads TGTGCCAGCAGCCCTCCGGACAGTCCCAGAGGTGAGCAGTTCTTC. It encodes CASSPPDSPRGEQFF. Looking up the rest from reference TRBV9 and TRBJ2-1 gives the full variable domain: DSGVTQTPKHLITATGQRVTLRCSPRSGDLSVYWYQQSLDQGLQFLIQYYNGEERAKGNILERFSAQQFPDLHSELNLSSLELGDSALYFCASSPPDSPRGEQFFGPGTRLTVL.

This chain joins TRBV11-2 and TRBJ1-1; possibly TRBD1 for D (6 bases). V was shortened by 5 bases and J by 5 bases, with 12 bases between the two germline ends. The CDR3 runs 13 residues. CDR1 is SGHAT and CDR2 is FQNNGV in the germline V gene. CDR3 sequence: CASSAFGQTEAFF. The CDR3 DNA follows: TGTGCCAGCAGCGCGTTCGGACAGACTGAAGCTTTCTTT. Using reference TRBV11-2 and TRBJ1-1 for the parts outside the CDR3, the full variable domain is EAGVAQSPRYKIIEKRQSVAFWCNPISGHATLYWYQQILGQGPKLLIQFQNNGVVDDSQLPKDRFSAERLKGVDSTLKIQPAKLEDSAVYLCASSAFGQTEAFFGQGTRLTVV.

The chain carries TRBV5-1 and TRBJ2-6, with a weak D call TRBD1 (6 bases). Germline-derived CDR1 and CDR2 are SGHRS and YFSETQ. The CDR3 is 17 residues long. The germline V and J ends were trimmed by 1 base and 0 bases, with 11 bases remaining between them. Written as DNA, the CDR3 is TGCGCCAGCAGCTTGACAGGGCCTTACTCTGGGGCCAACGTCCTGACTTTC. This encodes CASSLTGPYSGANVLTF.

This clonotype has ten or more counts. V usage is TRBV5-1 and J usage is TRBJ2-3; the D gene is possibly TRBD2 (5 bases). Germline CDR1 reads SGHRS; CDR2 reads YFSETQ. Trimming removed 4 bases at V and 0 bases at J, with 12 bases between. CDR3 size: 15 residues. The CDR3 loop is CASSPTGFSTDTQYF. The CDR3 nucleotides are TGCGCCAGCAGCCCAACGGGGTTTAGCACAGATACGCAGTATTTT.

Comments on this clonotype: A much larger clone lies one base from this, so it may be a read error. The chain joins TRBV3-1 to TRBJ1-1; no firm D call. This CDR3 is 14 amino acids long. Per the germline V gene, CDR1 is LGHDT and CDR2 is YNNKEL (reference sequence). The CDR3 sequence: CAGSQDPPYTEAFF. The CDR3 DNA reads TGTGCCGGCAGCCAAGATCCACCGTACACTGAAGCTTTCTTT.

In this sample, this clonotype turned up many times. This chain links TRBV6-2 or TRBV6-3 with TRBJ2-7; 15 nucleotides align to TRBD2. V gave up 5 bases and J gave up 7 bases; unmatched junction bases: 3. The CDR3 spans 14 residues. Germline values: CDR1 MNHEY, CDR2 SVGEGT. CDR3 protein: CASSLGLAGGEQYF. CDR3 in DNA: TGTGCCAGCAGTCTGGGACTAGCGGGGGGAGAGCAGTACTTC.

This clonotype was observed a handful of times. The V and J genes are TRBV15 and TRBJ1-4; weak D call: TRBD1 (5 bases). There are 13 residues in the CDR3. Germline CDR1 LNHNV, CDR2 YYDKDF (reference sequence). V was pared by 4 bases and J by 3 bases, with 6 bases between. For the CDR3, the DNA is TGTGCCACCAGCACAGGGCCTAATGAAAAACTGTTTTTT. Amino acid sequence: CATSTGPNEKLFF.

For this clonotype: This may be a read error: a much more frequent sequence differs by one nucleotide. V and J are TRBV5-1 and TRBJ2-7; 7 nucleotides agree with TRBD1. Germline V gene sequence: CDR1 SGHRS, CDR2 YFSETQ. This CDR3 comprises 14 residues. The CDR3 coding sequence is TGCGCCGGCAGCCCCTTGACAGGGTCCTACGAGCAGTACTTC. The encoded protein is CAGSPLTGSYEQYF.

This clonotype came up a few times. Possible read error: a much larger clone is one base away. V usage is TRBV25-1 and J usage is TRBJ2-3; D gene uncertain. This CDR3 spans 14 amino acids. The germline gives CDR1 MGHDK, CDR2 SYGVNS. In nucleotides, the CDR3 is TGTGCCAGCAGTATAACGGTTAGCACAGATACGCAGTTTTTT. As protein: CASSITVSTDTQFF.

This clonotype was picked up a small number of times. A much larger clone lies one base from this, so it may be a read error. The rearrangement links TRBV20-1 to TRBJ2-1; D may match TRBD1 or TRBD2 (6 bases each). The CDR3 length is 11 residues. Germline loops: CDR1 DFQATT, CDR2 SNEGSKA (reference sequence). V lost 6 bases to trimming and J lost 13 bases, with 16 bases between them. The CDR3, as DNA: TGCAGTGCCCGGAGGGGGTTTGCCCAGTTCTTC. Amino acid sequence: CSARRGFAQFF.

The chain is built from TRBV20-1 and TRBJ1-1, with D maybe TRBD1 (5 bases). Germline V CDR1 and CDR2: DFQATT, SNEGSKA (reference sequence). This CDR3 region has 14 residues. The V end lost 5 bases, the J end lost 5 bases, and 18 bases lay between the germline ends. Here the CDR3 reads CSARVASGRTEAFF. The CDR3 region has the DNA TGCAGTGCTCGTGTGGCCTCAGGGCGGACTGAAGCTTTCTTT.

As for this clonotype: At one boundary the junction diverges from the germline segment, which might be a read error. The chain is built from TRBV5-1 and TRBJ1-1; TRBD1 is a possible D gene (5 bases). CDR1 SGHRS and CDR2 YFSETQ come from the germline V gene. The CDR3 runs 14 residues. As DNA, the CDR3 is TGCGCCAGCAGGGAGGCAGGGATGAACACTGGAGCTTTCTTT. Amino acid sequence: CASREAGMNTGAFF.

This clonotype was recorded many times. The V and J genes are TRBV29-1 and TRBJ2-7; the D gene could be TRBD1 or TRBD2 (5 bases each). CDR3 length: 14 residues. Germline values: CDR1 SQVTM, CDR2 ANQGSEA. The V end was cut by 7 bases, the J end by 5 bases, with 21 bases between. The CDR3 coding sequence is TGCAGCGGCTCTCAGGGACCGGCCGGGGACGAGCAGTACTTC. The encoded protein is CSGSQGPAGDEQYF.